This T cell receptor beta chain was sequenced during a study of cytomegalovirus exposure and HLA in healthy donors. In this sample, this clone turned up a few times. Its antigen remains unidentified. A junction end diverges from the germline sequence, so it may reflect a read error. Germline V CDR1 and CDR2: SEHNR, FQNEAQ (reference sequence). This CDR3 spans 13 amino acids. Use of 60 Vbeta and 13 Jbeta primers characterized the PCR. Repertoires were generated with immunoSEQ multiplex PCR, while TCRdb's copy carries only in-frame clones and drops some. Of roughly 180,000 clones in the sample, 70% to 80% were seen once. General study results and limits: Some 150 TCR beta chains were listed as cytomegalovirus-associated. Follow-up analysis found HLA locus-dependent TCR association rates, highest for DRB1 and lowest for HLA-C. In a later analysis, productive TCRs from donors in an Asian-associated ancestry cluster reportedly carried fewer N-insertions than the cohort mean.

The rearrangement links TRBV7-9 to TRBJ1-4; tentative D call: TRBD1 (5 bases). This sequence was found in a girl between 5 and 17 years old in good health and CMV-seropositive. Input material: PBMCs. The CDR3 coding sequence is TGTGCCAGCAGCTTAGGCGGGGAGGGACTTGTTGTTTTT. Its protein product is CASSLGGEGLVVF.